Listed here are 26 T cell receptor beta chains from one sample, sequenced in a study of cytomegalovirus exposure and HLA in healthy donors. PCR primers comprised 60 Vbeta and 13 Jbeta primers. The data were produced by immunoSEQ multiplex PCR, yet TCRdb's version contains in-frame clones alone and is incomplete. This sample has about 180,000 clones, with around 82% found just once. Source material: PBMCs. These receptors were taken from a young man in good health and CMV-seronegative.

The rearrangement uses TRBV7-6 and TRBJ2-7; TRBD1 is a possible D gene (5 bases). Trimming removed 0 bases at V and 6 bases at J, with 21 bases between. In germline, CDR1 is SGHVS, CDR2 FNYEAQ. This CDR3 spans 17 amino acids. CDR3 nucleotides: TGTGCCAGCAGCTTAGCGATCTTTGCAGGGATCTTCTCCGAGCAGTACTTC. Protein: CASSLAIFAGIFSEQYF.

The chain joins TRBV18 to TRBJ2-7; 15 bases map to TRBD2. Germline assignment: CDR1 KGHSH and CDR2 LQKENI. V lost 6 bases, J lost 2 bases, and 8 bases stayed unmatched. The CDR3 extends over 17 amino acids. DNA for the CDR3: TGTGCCAGCTCCCGGGGACTAGCGGGGGGTTTTACCTACGAGCAGTACTTC. Its translation: CASSRGLAGGFTYEQYF.

V usage is TRBV30 and J usage is TRBJ1-4; weak D call: TRBD1 (5 bases). V shed 2 bases and J shed 8 bases, with 18 bases lying between them. CDR1 is GTSNPN and CDR2 is SVGIG in the germline V gene (reference sequence). The length of the CDR3 is 15 residues. The CDR3 DNA reads TGTGCCTGGAGTCAGAGACAGAAGGGCTGGGAAAAACTGTTTTTT. This gives the protein CAWSQRQKGWEKLFF.

V is TRBV27 and J is TRBJ2-3; the match to TRBD1 covers 10 bases. The CDR3 loop spans 15 amino acids. CDR1 is MNHEY and CDR2 is SMNVEV in the germline V gene (reference sequence). Unmatched junction bases numbered 10, after V lost 8 bases and J lost 5 bases. The CDR3 loop reads CASCQRQGAVDTQYF. Here the CDR3 DNA reads TGTGCCAGCTGTCAGAGACAGGGGGCGGTAGATACGCAGTATTTT.

Here the CDR3 DNA reads TGTGCCAGCAGTTCCGCGGGGGCATCTGGAAACACCATATATTTT. Its protein is CASSSAGASGNTIYF. The rearrangement joins TRBV11-2 to TRBJ1-3; D is perhaps TRBD1 (6 bases). The V and J ends lost 6 bases and 1 base respectively, with 13 bases between them. The length of the CDR3 is 15 residues. Germline V gene data show CDR1 as SGHAT and CDR2 as FQNNGV.

This chain uses TRBV6-5 with TRBJ1-3; no clear D. Germline V gene lookup returns CDR1 MNHEY and CDR2 SVGAGI. V lost 3 bases and J 4 bases, leaving 10 bases between the germline ends. The CDR3 totals 14 residues. CDR3 nucleotides: TGTGCCAGCAGTTATCGTGGGCTAGGAAACACCATATATTTT. Its translation is CASSYRGLGNTIYF.

The gene calls are TRBV19 and TRBJ2-5, with 9 bases aligning to TRBD1. This CDR3 is 15 amino acids long. V trimming: 8 bases; J trimming: 3 bases; junction bases outside the gene matches: 10. Germline loops: CDR1 LNHDA, CDR2 SQIVND (reference sequence). The CDR3 sequence is CASLSPGQGKETQYF. The CDR3, as DNA: TGTGCCAGTCTTTCACCGGGACAGGGTAAAGAGACCCAGTACTTC. The full variable domain, with the rest looked up from reference TRBV19 and TRBJ2-5, is DGGITQSPKYLFRKEGQNVTLSCEQNLNHDAMYWYRQDPGQGLRLIYYSQIVNDFQKGDIAEGYSVSREKKESFPLTVTSAQKNPTAFYLCASLSPGQGKETQYFGPGTRLLVL.

The rearrangement links TRBV18 to TRBJ1-5; D is unclear. V dropped 3 bases and J dropped 6 bases, with 18 bases sitting between them. CDR1 is KGHSH and CDR2 is LQKENI in the germline V gene. CDR3 size: 16 residues. CDR3 region: CASSPYPAGWVQPQHF. CDR3 coding DNA: TGTGCCAGCTCACCCTACCCGGCGGGGTGGGTTCAGCCCCAGCATTTT.

The chain links TRBV4-3 to TRBJ2-2, with 8 bases aligning to TRBD2. V trimming: 2 bases; J trimming: 2 bases; junction bases outside the gene matches: 4. The V gene's germline CDR1 is LGHNA and CDR2 YSLEER. This CDR3 region has 16 residues. The CDR3 protein is CASSQPGLVNTGELFF. The DNA of the CDR3 is TGCGCCAGCAGCCAACCGGGACTAGTAAACACCGGGGAGCTGTTTTTT.

V is TRBV5-4 and J is TRBJ2-3; D perhaps matches TRBD2 (5 bases). Germline lookup yields CDR1 SGHNT and CDR2 YYREEE (reference sequence). The length of the CDR3 is 13 residues. V lost 5 bases, J lost 11 bases, and 18 bases lay in between. The CDR3: CASSPTDGIKQYF. For the CDR3, the DNA is TGTGCCAGCAGTCCGACCGACGGGATAAAGCAGTATTTT.

The chain joins TRBV19 to TRBJ2-1; D perhaps matches TRBD1 (6 bases). The germline CDR1 and CDR2 sequences are LNHDA and SQIVND (reference sequence). The CDR3 contains 15 residues. Trimming removed 7 bases from V and 0 bases from J, with 13 bases in between. CDR3 sequence: CASTVDRSSYNEQFF. The CDR3 DNA follows: TGTGCCAGTACCGTAGACAGGAGCTCCTACAATGAGCAGTTCTTC. Filled out from reference TRBV19 and TRBJ2-1, the complete variable domain reads DGGITQSPKYLFRKEGQNVTLSCEQNLNHDAMYWYRQDPGQGLRLIYYSQIVNDFQKGDIAEGYSVSREKKESFPLTVTSAQKNPTAFYLCASTVDRSSYNEQFFGPGTRLTVL.

The rearrangement uses TRBV6-6 and TRBJ1-2; D call uncertain. With 6 bases removed from V and 0 bases from J, the gap between germline ends came to 8 bases. The germline gives CDR1 MNHNY, CDR2 SVGAGI (reference sequence). The CDR3 extends over 13 amino acids. The CDR3 protein is CASSSRANYGYTF. DNA for the CDR3: TGTGCCAGCAGCAGCCGGGCTAACTATGGCTACACCTTC.

The rearrangement joins TRBV5-1 to TRBJ2-4; 9 bases agree with TRBD1. This CDR3 contains 16 residues. V lost 4 bases, J lost 7 bases, and 12 bases stayed unmatched. The V gene's germline CDR1 is SGHRS and CDR2 YFSETQ. CDR3: CASSPARDRVGNIQYF. The CDR3 DNA sequence: TGCGCCAGCAGCCCGGCCCGGGACAGGGTCGGGAACATTCAGTACTTC. The complete variable domain, with remaining parts taken from reference TRBV5-1 and TRBJ2-4, reads KAGVTQTPRYLIKTRGQQVTLSCSPISGHRSVSWYQQTPGQGLQFLFEYFSETQRNKGNFPGRFSGRQFSNSRSEMNVSTLELGDSALYLCASSPARDRVGNIQYFGAGTRLSVL.

This clone was seen a single time. This chain connects TRBV7-9 to TRBJ2-5; D perhaps matches TRBD2 (6 bases). V lost 5 bases, J lost 4 bases, and 17 bases lay in between. The CDR3 is made up of 15 amino acids. The germline gives CDR1 SEHNR, CDR2 FQNEAQ (reference sequence). CDR3 bases: TGTGCCAGCAGCACCACCGGGGGACGGAGAGAGACCCAGTACTTC. The encoded protein is CASSTTGGRRETQYF.

The rearrangement uses TRBV7-9 and TRBJ2-7; 11 positions agree with TRBD1. This CDR3 is 15 amino acids long. Germline CDR1 reads SEHNR; CDR2 reads FQNEAQ (reference sequence). Trimming removed 5 bases from V and 5 bases from J; junction bases left unmatched: 8. The CDR3 protein is CASSHLGQGDHEQYF. The DNA of the CDR3 is TGTGCCAGCAGCCATCTGGGACAGGGGGACCACGAGCAGTACTTC.

V gene TRBV7-6 combines with J gene TRBJ2-3, with TRBD2 matching 9 bases. The J segment lost 0 bases and the V segment lost 5 bases, leaving 6 bases of the junction unmatched. Germline V gene data show CDR1 as SGHVS and CDR2 as FNYEAQ. CDR3 length: 16 residues. CDR3 sequence reads: CASSPKRGASTDTQYF. CDR3 coding DNA: TGTGCCAGCAGCCCCAAGCGGGGGGCTAGCACAGATACGCAGTATTTT.

The sample holds a few counts of this clone. This chain joins TRBV6-5 and TRBJ1-4; D is ambiguous. The germline V gene has CDR1 MNHEY and CDR2 SVGAGI. The V gene lost 2 bases and the J gene lost 4 bases, with 8 bases spanning the gap. The CDR3 runs to 14 residues. CDR3 bases: TGTGCCAGCAGTTACGACTGGAGTAATGAAAAACTGTTTTTT. It codes for CASSYDWSNEKLFF.

The rearrangement links TRBV19 to TRBJ1-5; no reliable D call. This CDR3 region has 16 residues. The V and J ends lost 6 bases and 0 bases respectively, with 15 bases between them. Germline CDR1 is LNHDA and CDR2 is SQIVND (reference sequence). The CDR3 protein is CASSHGRRGSNQPQHF. CDR3 sequence (DNA): TGTGCCAGTAGCCACGGCCGGCGAGGTAGCAATCAGCCCCAGCATTTT.

The V gene is TRBV4-1, the J gene TRBJ1-5; possibly TRBD1 for D (5 bases). CDR3 length equals 16 residues. The V gene's germline CDR1 is MGHRA and CDR2 YSYEKL. The V end lost 0 bases, the J end lost 3 bases, and 12 bases lay between the germline ends. The CDR3 spells CASSQDQGSFNQPQHF. The CDR3 DNA sequence: TGCGCCAGCAGCCAAGATCAGGGAAGTTTCAATCAGCCCCAGCATTTT.

The genes are TRBV9 and TRBJ1-1; 12 nucleotides match TRBD1. Unmatched junction bases numbered 11, after V lost 4 bases and J lost 10 bases. The CDR3 spans 15 residues. Germline V CDR1 and CDR2: SGDLS, YYNGEE. This chain's CDR3 is CASSPRDRGRRAAFF. The CDR3 DNA reads as TGTGCCAGCAGCCCCCGGGACAGGGGGCGAAGGGCAGCTTTCTTT.

The rearrangement links TRBV30 to TRBJ1-2; D unclear. V lost 7 bases to trimming and J lost 7 bases, with 10 bases between them. CDR3 length equals 10 residues. Germline CDR1 is GTSNPN and CDR2 is SVGIG (reference sequence). The CDR3 loop reads CAFWSGGYTF. CDR3 DNA: TGTGCCTTCTGGTCCGGTGGCTACACCTTC.

This clone was seen at least ten times. The chain is built from TRBV29-1 and TRBJ2-1; TRBD1 aligns across 7 bases. CDR1 SQVTM and CDR2 ANQGSEA come from the germline V gene. There are 16 residues in the CDR3. V shed 6 bases, J shed 6 bases, and the junction held 17 bases outside the gene matches. The DNA for the CDR3 is TGCAGCGTGGAATTAGCGACAGGGTGGATTTCCAATGAGCAGTTCTTC. Translating gives CSVELATGWISNEQFF.

This clone was detected only once. V usage is TRBV19 and J usage is TRBJ2-5, with D tentatively TRBD2 (6 bases). The CDR3 extends over 14 amino acids. Trimming removed 4 bases at V and 3 bases at J, with 12 bases between. CDR1 LNHDA and CDR2 SQIVND come from the germline V gene (reference sequence). The CDR3 coding sequence is TGTGCCAGTAGTACCGCGGGGTTAGAAGAGACCCAGTACTTC. Its translation is CASSTAGLEETQYF.

CDR3 protein: CASTLAGISYEQYF. CDR3 sequence (DNA): TGTGCCAGCACCCTTGCGGGGATCTCCTACGAGCAGTACTTC. The J gene is TRBJ2-7, the V gene TRBV6-6; tentative D call: TRBD2 (6 bases). This CDR3 spans 14 amino acids. The V gene's germline CDR1 is MNHNY and CDR2 SVGAGI (reference sequence). Deletions cut 7 bases from V and 0 bases from J, with 13 bases between.

This clone has a handful of counts. Relative to the germline gene, one junction end is altered; a read error may explain this. Here the CDR3 reads CASSLNGEMSF. CDR3 DNA: TGTGCCAGCAGCTTAAACGGGGAGATGAGCTTT. V usage is TRBV7-8 and J usage is TRBJ1-1; D is undetermined. The CDR3 consists of 11 residues. Per germline, CDR1 SGHVS and CDR2 FQNEAQ.

The chain employs TRBV6-1 and TRBJ2-3; tentatively, D is TRBD2 (6 bases). Germline V CDR1 and CDR2: MNHNS, SASEGT. The CDR3 has 15 amino acids. The V end lost 7 bases, the J end lost 0 bases, and 14 bases lay between the germline ends. CDR3 sequence: CASTLGSGSTDTQYF. The CDR3 DNA is TGTGCCAGCACATTGGGGAGCGGGAGCACAGATACGCAGTATTTT.